The 17 T cell receptor beta chains below come from one sample, sequenced in a study of vaccination and CD4 T cells after COVID-19. Their antigen targets remain unknown. The Oncomine TCR Beta short-read assay generated sequence data from the DNA of cultured CD4+ T cells. TCRdb independently ran MiXCR on the PCR reads; one entry per CDR3 protein. The table includes roughly 18,000 distinct CDR3 sequences, around 40% detected once. Time point indicated: late sampling 161 to 241 days after vaccination in a few convalescent patients. Treatment denoted: approximately nine-day PBMC culture with coronavirus spike peptide pools or control peptides (ViraFEST assay). The input for sequencing was CD4+ T cells from blood, cultured in vitro, taken about 7 months after SARS-CoV-2 vaccination. The receptors derive from a human donor who had recovered from COVID-19.

The gene calls are TRBV7-6 and TRBJ1-6; no definite D call. The CDR3 contains 15 residues. V lost 0 bases and J 8 bases, leaving 11 bases between the germline ends. CDR1 and CDR2 (germline): SGHVS, FNYEAQ. CDR3 nucleotides: TGTGCCAGCAGCTTAGCGCTTGCGGGAGATTCACCCCTCCACTTT. This encodes CASSLALAGDSPLHF.

The rearrangement joins TRBV7-2 to TRBJ2-1; TRBD2 aligns across 7 bases. The CDR3 covers 15 residues. CDR1 SGHTA and CDR2 FQGNSA come from the germline V gene. V lost 5 bases, J lost 3 bases, and 7 bases stayed unmatched. The chain's CDR3 is CASSLTSAYYNEQFF. CDR3 in DNA: TGTGCCAGCAGCCTTACTAGCGCGTACTACAATGAGCAGTTCTTC.

The gene calls are TRBV2 and TRBJ2-5; the D is unclear. The germline V gene has CDR1 SNHLY and CDR2 FYNNEI. The germline V and J ends were trimmed by 8 bases and 4 bases, with 11 bases remaining between them. The CDR3 is 12 residues long. The CDR3, as DNA: TGTGCCAGCCGGTATACTTCAGAGACCCAGTACTTC. Translating it yields CASRYTSETQYF.

This chain uses TRBV7-2 with TRBJ1-2; no firm D call. V was trimmed by 0 bases and J by 4 bases, leaving 9 bases between them. The V gene's germline CDR1 is SGHTA and CDR2 FQGNSA. The CDR3 extends over 14 amino acids. The CDR3 region has the DNA TGTGCCAGCAGCTTAGCTAGGAGACCCTATGGCTACACCTTC. The encoded protein is CASSLARRPYGYTF.

This chain uses TRBV20-1 with TRBJ2-7, with D perhaps TRBD1 (6 bases). V dropped 6 bases and J dropped 0 bases, with 15 bases sitting between them. CDR1 is DFQATT, CDR2 SNEGSKA, per germline (reference sequence). This CDR3 contains 14 residues. CDR3 nucleotides: TGCAGTGCCCCCGGCGGACAGTCCTCCTACGAGCAGTACTTC. This sequence encodes CSAPGGQSSYEQYF.

The V call is TRBV6-5, the J call TRBJ1-6, with D unclear. V was trimmed by 0 bases and J by 0 bases, leaving 9 bases between them. CDR3 length: 17 residues. Germline V gene data show CDR1 as MNHEY and CDR2 as SVGAGI. The CDR3: CASSYSVDSSYNSPLHF. The CDR3 bases are TGTGCCAGCAGTTACTCGGTGGATAGCTCCTATAATTCACCCCTCCACTTT.

The chain couples TRBV5-1 to TRBJ2-5; D may be TRBD1 (6 bases). The V gene's germline CDR1 is SGHRS and CDR2 YFSETQ. With 3 bases removed from V and 3 bases from J, the gap between germline ends came to 15 bases. This CDR3 has 15 amino acids. CDR3 nucleotides: TGCGCCAGCAGCTATACCGGGACACCCGAAGAGACCCAGTACTTC. This codes for CASSYTGTPEETQYF.

The chain couples TRBV5-4 to TRBJ2-7, with a tentative D call TRBD2 (5 bases). CDR1 and CDR2 (germline): SGHNT, YYREEE (reference sequence). Trimming cost V 7 bases and J 5 bases, with 13 bases left between them. The CDR3 contains 12 residues. The CDR3: CASSRGVDEQYF. The DNA of the CDR3 is TGTGCCAGCTCTCGGGGAGTGGACGAGCAGTACTTC.

This chain links TRBV28 with TRBJ1-6; D gene ambiguous. Germline V gene sequence: CDR1 MDHEN, CDR2 SYDVKM. The CDR3 loop spans 12 amino acids. The germline V and J ends were trimmed by 3 bases and 7 bases, with 4 bases remaining between them. This CDR3 is CASSLGNSPLHF. Written as DNA, the CDR3 is TGTGCCAGCAGTTTGGGGAATTCACCCCTCCACTTT.

This clonotype was observed a single time. The chain employs TRBV27 and TRBJ2-7, with TRBD2 matching over 14 bases. This CDR3 is built from 18 residues. Germline V lookup: CDR1 MNHEY, CDR2 SMNVEV (reference sequence). Germline trimming cut 2 bases from V and 5 bases from J; bases unmatched to any gene: 11. The CDR3 sequence: CASSLMGTSGSFAHEQYF. The CDR3, as DNA: TGTGCCAGCAGTTTAATGGGGACTAGCGGGAGTTTTGCGCACGAGCAGTACTTC.

CDR3 nucleotide sequence: TGTGCCAGCAGCTTGGGACTAGCGGGAAGCACAGATACGCAGTATTTT. Its protein is CASSLGLAGSTDTQYF. The chain employs TRBV7-9 and TRBJ2-3, with 13 bases that match TRBD2. V shed 3 bases and J 0 bases; nucleotides not matched to a gene: 0. The CDR3 runs 16 residues. The germline CDR1 and CDR2 sequences are SEHNR and FQNEAQ (reference sequence).

This clonotype turned up a few times. The rearrangement joins TRBV19 to TRBJ1-2; 7 bases match TRBD1. Germline CDR1 is LNHDA and CDR2 is SQIVND (reference sequence). V lost 5 bases and J lost 7; bases outside the gene matches: 19. The CDR3 has 17 residues. CDR3 sequence (DNA): TGTGCCAGTAGTCGGGGTGTAGGAGACAGGGAATTAGGTGGCTACACCTTC. It codes for CASSRGVGDRELGGYTF.

The CDR3 is CASGDGYNSPLHF. The CDR3 DNA follows: TGTGCCAGCGGGGACGGATATAATTCACCCCTCCACTTT. V usage is TRBV2 and J usage is TRBJ1-6, with D possibly being TRBD1 (5 bases). Trimming pared 8 bases from V and 4 bases from J, leaving 9 bases between. Germline loops: CDR1 SNHLY, CDR2 FYNNEI. This CDR3 region has 13 residues.

V usage is TRBV7-9 and J usage is TRBJ2-7; D may be TRBD2 (7 bases). CDR1 SEHNR and CDR2 FQNEAQ come from the germline V gene (reference sequence). V was pared by 5 bases and J by 0 bases, with 11 bases between. This CDR3 contains 14 residues. This CDR3 reads CASSRGASSYEQYF. The CDR3 nucleotides are TGTGCCAGCAGCCGGGGGGCTAGCTCCTACGAGCAGTACTTC.

V gene TRBV7-9 combines with J gene TRBJ2-1; D is perhaps TRBD2 (6 bases). Germline V lookup: CDR1 SEHNR, CDR2 FQNEAQ (reference sequence). V gave up 5 bases and J gave up 4 bases, with 21 bases separating them. This CDR3 is built from 17 residues. CDR3 nucleotide sequence: TGTGCCAGCAGCCCTCTCCCCCGGGGGACGTTATACAATGAGCAGTTCTTC. Translated: CASSPLPRGTLYNEQFF. Using reference TRBV7-9 and TRBJ2-1 for the parts outside the CDR3, the full variable domain is DTGVSQNPRHKITKRGQNVTFRCDPISEHNRLYWYRQTLGQGPEFLTYFQNEAQLEKSRLLSDRFSAERPKGSFSTLEIQRTEQGDSAMYLCASSPLPRGTLYNEQFFGPGTRLTVL.

This clonotype showed up just a few times. The chain couples TRBV12-3 or TRBV12-4 to TRBJ2-1; 7 positions agree with TRBD2. The CDR3 consists of 15 residues. V lost 6 bases, J lost 2 bases, and 7 bases stayed unmatched. CDR3 sequence (DNA): TGTGCCAGCAGGGGAAGCGGGACTGCCTACAATGAGCAGTTCTTC. It encodes CASRGSGTAYNEQFF.

This rearrangement joins TRBV10-3 to TRBJ2-1; TRBD2 matches at 10 bases. Germline V gives CDR1 ENHRY, CDR2 SYGVKD. The CDR3 has 17 amino acids. The J segment lost 8 bases and the V segment lost 3 bases, leaving 13 bases of the junction unmatched. The CDR3 is CAISDWLAGEVGDEQFF. For the CDR3, the DNA is TGTGCCATCAGTGATTGGCTAGCGGGAGAAGTGGGGGATGAGCAGTTCTTC.